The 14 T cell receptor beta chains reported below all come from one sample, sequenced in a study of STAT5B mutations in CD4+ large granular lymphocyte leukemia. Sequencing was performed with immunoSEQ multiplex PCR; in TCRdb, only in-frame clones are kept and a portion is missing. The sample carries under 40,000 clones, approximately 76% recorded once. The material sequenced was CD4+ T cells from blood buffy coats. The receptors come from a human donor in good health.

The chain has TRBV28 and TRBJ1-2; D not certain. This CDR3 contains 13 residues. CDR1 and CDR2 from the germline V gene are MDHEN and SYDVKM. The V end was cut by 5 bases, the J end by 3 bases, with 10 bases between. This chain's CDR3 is CASSDIPDYGYTF. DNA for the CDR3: TGTGCCAGCAGTGACATTCCAGACTATGGCTACACCTTC.

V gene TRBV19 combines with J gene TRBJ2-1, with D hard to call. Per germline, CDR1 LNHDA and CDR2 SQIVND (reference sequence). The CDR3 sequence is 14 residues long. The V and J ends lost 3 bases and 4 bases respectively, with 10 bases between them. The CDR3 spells CASSMLQKYNEQFF. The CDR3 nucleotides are TGTGCCAGTAGTATGTTACAGAAGTACAATGAGCAGTTCTTC.

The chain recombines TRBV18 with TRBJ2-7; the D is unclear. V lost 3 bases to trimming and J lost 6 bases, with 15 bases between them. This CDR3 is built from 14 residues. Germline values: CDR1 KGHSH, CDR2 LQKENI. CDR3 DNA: TGTGCCAGCTCACCCTCCCACACCTCTCCCGAGCAGTACTTC. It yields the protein CASSPSHTSPEQYF.

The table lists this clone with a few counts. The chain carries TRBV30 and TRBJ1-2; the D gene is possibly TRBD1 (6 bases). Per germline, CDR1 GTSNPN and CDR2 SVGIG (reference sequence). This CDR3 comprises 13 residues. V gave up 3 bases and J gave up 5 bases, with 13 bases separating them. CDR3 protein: CAWSPLGAYGYTF. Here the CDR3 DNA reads TGTGCCTGGAGCCCTCTGGGGGCTTATGGCTACACCTTC. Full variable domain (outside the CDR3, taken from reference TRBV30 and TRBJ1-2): SQTIHQWPATLVQPVGSPLSLECTVEGTSNPNLYWYRQAAGRGLQLLFYSVGIGQISSEVPQNLSASRPQDRQFILSSKKLLLSDSGFYLCAWSPLGAYGYTFGSGTRLTVV.

CDR3 nucleotide sequence: TGTGCCAGCAGTGAAGGTCTAGCGGGTGGTGAGCAGTTCTTC. Translating gives CASSEGLAGGEQFF. The chain couples TRBV2 to TRBJ2-1, with 8 bases lining up with TRBD2. CDR1 and CDR2 (germline): SNHLY, FYNNEI. CDR3 length: 14 amino acids. V lost 1 base and J lost 9; bases outside the gene matches: 5.

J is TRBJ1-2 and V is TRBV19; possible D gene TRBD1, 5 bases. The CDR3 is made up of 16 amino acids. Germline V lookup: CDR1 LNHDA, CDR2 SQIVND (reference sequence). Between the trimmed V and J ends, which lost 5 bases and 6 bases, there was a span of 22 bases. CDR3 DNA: TGTGCCAGTAGTCAGAACCGGGACGCCAGATCGGATGGCTACACCTTC. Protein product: CASSQNRDARSDGYTF.

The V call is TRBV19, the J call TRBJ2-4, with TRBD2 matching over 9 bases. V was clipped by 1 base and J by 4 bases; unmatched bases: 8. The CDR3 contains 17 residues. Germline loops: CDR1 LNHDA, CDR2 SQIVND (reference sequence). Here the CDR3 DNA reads TGTGCCAGTAGTATAGCCCAAGGAGCGGGGGGTAAAAACATTCAGTACTTC. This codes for CASSIAQGAGGKNIQYF.

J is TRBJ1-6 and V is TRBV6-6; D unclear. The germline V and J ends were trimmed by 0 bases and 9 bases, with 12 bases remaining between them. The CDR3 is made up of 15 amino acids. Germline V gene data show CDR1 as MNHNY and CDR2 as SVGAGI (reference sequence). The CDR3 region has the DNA TGTGCCAGCAGTTACTCGATGTCTACGGGTTCACCCCTCCACTTT. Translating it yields CASSYSMSTGSPLHF.

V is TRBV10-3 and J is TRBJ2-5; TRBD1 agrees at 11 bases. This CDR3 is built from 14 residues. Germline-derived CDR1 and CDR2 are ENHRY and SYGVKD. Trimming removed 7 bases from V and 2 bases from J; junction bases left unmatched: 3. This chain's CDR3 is CAIKRDRGQETQYF. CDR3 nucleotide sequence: TGTGCCATCAAGAGGGACAGGGGGCAAGAGACCCAGTACTTC.

The CDR3 is CASRLDPQVHEQFF. The CDR3 DNA reads as TGTGCCAGCAGGCTGGACCCACAGGTCCATGAGCAGTTCTTC. The chain is built from TRBV2 and TRBJ2-1; possible D gene TRBD1, 5 bases. The CDR3 totals 14 residues. V shed 6 bases and J shed 8 bases, with 17 bases lying between them. CDR1 and CDR2 (germline): SNHLY, FYNNEI. Looking up the rest from reference TRBV2 and TRBJ2-1 gives the full variable domain: EPEVTQTPSHQVTQMGQEVILRCVPISNHLYFYWYRQILGQKVEFLVSFYNNEISEKSEIFDDQFSVERPDGSNFTLKIRSTKLEDSAMYFCASRLDPQVHEQFFGPGTRLTVL.

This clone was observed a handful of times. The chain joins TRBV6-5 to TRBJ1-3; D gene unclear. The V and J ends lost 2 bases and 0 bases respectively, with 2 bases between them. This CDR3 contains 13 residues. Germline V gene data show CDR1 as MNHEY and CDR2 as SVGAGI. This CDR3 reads CASSYTSGNTIYF. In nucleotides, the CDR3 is TGTGCCAGCAGTTACACCTCTGGAAACACCATATATTTT.

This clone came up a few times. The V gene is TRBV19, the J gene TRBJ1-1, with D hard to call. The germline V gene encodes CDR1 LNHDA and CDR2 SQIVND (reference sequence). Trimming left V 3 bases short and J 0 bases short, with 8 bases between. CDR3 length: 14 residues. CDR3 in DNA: TGTGCCAGTAGTATTATGGGGTTGAACACTGAAGCTTTCTTT. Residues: CASSIMGLNTEAFF.

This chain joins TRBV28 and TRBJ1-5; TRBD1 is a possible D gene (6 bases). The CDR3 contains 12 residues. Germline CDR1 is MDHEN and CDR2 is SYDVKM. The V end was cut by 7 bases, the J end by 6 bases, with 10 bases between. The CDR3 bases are TGTGCCAGCACTACAGGGCGTCAGCCCCAGCATTTT. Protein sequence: CASTTGRQPQHF.

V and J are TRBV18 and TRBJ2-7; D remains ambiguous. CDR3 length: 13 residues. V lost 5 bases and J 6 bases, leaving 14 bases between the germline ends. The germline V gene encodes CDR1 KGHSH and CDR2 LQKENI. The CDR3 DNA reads TGTGCCAGCTCAGGGCAGGAAGGTCTCGAGCAGTACTTC. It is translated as CASSGQEGLEQYF.